This TCR beta chain was observed in a study of blood T cell repertoires in COVID-19. Across the study: T cells, B-cell-depleted T cells, or PBMCs provided the cDNA or gDNA that served as material.

Recruits, aged roughly 18 to 100 years, lived in 24 US areas. Clinical histories supplied by participants themselves formed the basis of cohort assignment. The protocol was immunoSEQ multiplex PCR, while the TCRdb copy is restricted to in-frame clones and leaves out a portion. The sample has some 200,000 clones, 80% seen once; the top ten hold 6.5% to 8.5%. This sequence originates from a woman between 35 and 50 years old with acute COVID-19. Specimen: PBMCs or T cells enriched from blood (not recorded which).

Written as DNA, the CDR3 is TGTGCCTGGCAGTGGGCTAGCGGAGGGGAGGGGACCCAGTACTTC. Amino acid sequence: CAWQWASGGEGTQYF. The genes are TRBV30 and TRBJ2-5; 7 bases fit TRBD2. Germline V gene data show CDR1 as GTSNPN and CDR2 as SVGIG (reference sequence). The CDR3 has 15 residues. V lost 5 bases, J lost 7 bases, and 16 bases stayed unmatched.